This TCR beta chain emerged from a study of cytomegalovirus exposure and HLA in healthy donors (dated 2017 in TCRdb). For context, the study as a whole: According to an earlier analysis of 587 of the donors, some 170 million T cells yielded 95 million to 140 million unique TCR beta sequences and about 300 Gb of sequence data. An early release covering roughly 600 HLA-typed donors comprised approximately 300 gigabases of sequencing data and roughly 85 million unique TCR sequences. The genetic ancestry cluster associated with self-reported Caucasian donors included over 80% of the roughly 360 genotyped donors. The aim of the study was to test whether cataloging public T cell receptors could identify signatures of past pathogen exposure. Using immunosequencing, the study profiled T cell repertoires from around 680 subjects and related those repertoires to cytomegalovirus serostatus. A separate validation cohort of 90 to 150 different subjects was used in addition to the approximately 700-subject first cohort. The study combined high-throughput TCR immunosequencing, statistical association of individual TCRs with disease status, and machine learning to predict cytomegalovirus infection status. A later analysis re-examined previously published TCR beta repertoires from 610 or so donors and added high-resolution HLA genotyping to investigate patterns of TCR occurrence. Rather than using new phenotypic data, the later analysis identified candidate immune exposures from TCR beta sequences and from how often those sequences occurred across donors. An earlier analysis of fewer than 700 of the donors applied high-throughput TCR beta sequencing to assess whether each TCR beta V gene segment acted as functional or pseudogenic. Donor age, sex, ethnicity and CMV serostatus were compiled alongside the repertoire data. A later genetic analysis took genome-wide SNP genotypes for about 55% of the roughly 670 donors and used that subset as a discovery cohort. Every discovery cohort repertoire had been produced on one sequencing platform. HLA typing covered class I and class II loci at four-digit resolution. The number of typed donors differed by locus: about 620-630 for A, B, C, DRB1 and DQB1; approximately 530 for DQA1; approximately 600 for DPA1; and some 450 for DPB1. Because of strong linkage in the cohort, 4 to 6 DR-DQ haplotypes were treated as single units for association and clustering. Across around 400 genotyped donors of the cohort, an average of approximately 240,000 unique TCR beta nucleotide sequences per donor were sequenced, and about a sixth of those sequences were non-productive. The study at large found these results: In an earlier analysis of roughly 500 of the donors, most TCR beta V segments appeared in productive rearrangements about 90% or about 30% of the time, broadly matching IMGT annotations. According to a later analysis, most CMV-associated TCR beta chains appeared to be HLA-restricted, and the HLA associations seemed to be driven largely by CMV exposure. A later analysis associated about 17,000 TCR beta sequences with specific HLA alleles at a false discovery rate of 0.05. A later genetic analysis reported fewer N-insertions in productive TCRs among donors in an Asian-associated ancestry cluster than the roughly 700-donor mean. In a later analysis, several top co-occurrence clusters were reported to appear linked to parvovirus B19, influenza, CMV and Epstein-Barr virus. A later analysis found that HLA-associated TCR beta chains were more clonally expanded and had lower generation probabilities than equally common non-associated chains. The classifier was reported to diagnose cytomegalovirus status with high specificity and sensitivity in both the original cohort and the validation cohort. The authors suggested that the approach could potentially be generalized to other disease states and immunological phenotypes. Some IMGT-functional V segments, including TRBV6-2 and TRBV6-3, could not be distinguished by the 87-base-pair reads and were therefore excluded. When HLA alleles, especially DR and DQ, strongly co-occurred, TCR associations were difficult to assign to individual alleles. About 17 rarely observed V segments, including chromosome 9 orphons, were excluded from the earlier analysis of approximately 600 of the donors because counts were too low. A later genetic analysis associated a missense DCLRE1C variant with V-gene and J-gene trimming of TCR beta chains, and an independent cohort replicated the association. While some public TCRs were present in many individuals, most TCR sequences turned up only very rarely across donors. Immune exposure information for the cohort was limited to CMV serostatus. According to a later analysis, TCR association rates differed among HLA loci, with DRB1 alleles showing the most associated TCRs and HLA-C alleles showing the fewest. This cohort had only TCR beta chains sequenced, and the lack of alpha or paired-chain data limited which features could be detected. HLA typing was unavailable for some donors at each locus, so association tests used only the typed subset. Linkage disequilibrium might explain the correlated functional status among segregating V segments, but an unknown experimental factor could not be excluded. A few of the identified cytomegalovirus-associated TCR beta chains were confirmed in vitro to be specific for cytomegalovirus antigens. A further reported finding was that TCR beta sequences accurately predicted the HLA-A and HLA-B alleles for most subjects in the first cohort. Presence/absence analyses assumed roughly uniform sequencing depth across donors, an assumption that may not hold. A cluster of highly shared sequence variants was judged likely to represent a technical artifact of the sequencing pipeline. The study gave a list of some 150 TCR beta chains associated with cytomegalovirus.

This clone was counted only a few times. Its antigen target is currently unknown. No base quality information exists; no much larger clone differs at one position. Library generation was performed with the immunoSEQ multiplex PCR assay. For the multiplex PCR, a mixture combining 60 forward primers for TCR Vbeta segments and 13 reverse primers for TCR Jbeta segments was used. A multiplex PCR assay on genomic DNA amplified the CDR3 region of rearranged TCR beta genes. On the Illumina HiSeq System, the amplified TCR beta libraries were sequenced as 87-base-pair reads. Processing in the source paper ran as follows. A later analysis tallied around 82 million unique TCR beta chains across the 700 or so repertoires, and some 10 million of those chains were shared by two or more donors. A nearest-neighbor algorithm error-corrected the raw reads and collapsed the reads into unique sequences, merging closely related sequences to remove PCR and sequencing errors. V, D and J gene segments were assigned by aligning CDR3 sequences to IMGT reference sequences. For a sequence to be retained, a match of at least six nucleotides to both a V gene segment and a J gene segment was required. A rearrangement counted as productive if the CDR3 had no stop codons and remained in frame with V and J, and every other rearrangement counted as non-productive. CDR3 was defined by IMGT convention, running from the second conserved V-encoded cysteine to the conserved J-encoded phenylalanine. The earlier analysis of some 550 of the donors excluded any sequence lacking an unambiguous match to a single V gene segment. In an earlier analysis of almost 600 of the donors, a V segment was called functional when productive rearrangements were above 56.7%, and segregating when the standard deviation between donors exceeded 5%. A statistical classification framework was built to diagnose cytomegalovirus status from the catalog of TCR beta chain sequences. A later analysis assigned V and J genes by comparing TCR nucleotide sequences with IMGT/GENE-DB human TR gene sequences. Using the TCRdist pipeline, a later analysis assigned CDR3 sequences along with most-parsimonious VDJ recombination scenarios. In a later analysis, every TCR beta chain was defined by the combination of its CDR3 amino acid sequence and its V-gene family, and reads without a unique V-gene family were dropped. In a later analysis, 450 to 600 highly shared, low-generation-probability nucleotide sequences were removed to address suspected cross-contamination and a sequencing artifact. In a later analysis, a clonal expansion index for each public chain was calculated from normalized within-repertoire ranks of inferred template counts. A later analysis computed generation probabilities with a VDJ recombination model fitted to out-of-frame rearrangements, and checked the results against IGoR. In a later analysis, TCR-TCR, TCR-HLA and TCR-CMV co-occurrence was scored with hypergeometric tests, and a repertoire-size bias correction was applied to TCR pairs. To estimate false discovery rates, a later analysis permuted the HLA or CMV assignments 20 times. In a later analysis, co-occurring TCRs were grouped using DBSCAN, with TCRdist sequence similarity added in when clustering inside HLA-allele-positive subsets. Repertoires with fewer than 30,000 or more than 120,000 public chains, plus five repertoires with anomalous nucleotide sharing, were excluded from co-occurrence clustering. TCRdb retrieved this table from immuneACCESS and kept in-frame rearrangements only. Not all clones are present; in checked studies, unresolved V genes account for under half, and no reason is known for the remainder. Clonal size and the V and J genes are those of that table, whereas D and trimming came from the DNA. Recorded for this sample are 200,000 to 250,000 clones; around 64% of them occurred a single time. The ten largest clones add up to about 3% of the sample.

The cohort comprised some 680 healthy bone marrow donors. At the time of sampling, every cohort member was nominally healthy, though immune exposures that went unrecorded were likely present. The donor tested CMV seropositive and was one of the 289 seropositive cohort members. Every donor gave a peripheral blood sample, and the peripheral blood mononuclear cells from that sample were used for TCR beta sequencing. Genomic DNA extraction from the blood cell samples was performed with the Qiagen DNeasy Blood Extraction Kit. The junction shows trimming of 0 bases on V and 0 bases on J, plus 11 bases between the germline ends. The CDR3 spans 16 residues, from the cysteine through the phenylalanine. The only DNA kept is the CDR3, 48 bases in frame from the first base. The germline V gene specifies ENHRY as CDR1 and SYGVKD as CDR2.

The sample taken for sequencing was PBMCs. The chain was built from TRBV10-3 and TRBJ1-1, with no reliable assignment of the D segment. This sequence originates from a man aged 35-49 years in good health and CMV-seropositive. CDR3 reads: CAISESNMAVNTEAFF. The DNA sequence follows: TGTGCCATCAGTGAGTCGAACATGGCGGTGAACACTGAAGCTTTCTTT.